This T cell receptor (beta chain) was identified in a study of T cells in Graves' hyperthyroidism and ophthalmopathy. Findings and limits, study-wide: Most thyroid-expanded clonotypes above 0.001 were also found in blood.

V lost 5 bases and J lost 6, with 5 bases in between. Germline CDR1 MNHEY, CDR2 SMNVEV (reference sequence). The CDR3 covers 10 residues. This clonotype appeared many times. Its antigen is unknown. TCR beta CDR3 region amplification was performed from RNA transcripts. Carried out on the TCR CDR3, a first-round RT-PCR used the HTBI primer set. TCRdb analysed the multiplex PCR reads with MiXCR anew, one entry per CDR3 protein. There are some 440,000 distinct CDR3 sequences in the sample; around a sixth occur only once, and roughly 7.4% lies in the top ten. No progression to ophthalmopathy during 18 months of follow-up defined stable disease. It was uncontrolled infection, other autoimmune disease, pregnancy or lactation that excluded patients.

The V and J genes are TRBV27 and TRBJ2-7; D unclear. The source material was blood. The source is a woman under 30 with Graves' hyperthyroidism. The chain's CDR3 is CASSSSEQYF. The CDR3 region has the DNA TGTGCCAGCAGTAGCAGCGAGCAGTACTTC.